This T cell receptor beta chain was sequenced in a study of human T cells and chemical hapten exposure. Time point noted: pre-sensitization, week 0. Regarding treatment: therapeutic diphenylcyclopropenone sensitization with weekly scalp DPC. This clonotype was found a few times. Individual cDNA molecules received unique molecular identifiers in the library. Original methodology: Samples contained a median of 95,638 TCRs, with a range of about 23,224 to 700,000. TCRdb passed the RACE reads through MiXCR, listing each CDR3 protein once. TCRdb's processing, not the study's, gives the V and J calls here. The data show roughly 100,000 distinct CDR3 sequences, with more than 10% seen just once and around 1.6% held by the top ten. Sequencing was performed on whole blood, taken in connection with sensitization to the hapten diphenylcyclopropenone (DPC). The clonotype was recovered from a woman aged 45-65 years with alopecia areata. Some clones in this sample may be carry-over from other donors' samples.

Here the CDR3 DNA reads TGTGCCAGCAGCCCATACAGGGGAAGCACAGATACGCAGTATTTT. Translating gives CASSPYRGSTDTQYF. The chain employs TRBV27 and TRBJ2-3, with 7 nucleotides matching TRBD1. CDR3 length: 15 amino acids. The V segment lost 6 bases and the J segment 0 bases; nucleotides outside the gene matches: 6. Germline CDR1 MNHEY, CDR2 SMNVEV (reference sequence).